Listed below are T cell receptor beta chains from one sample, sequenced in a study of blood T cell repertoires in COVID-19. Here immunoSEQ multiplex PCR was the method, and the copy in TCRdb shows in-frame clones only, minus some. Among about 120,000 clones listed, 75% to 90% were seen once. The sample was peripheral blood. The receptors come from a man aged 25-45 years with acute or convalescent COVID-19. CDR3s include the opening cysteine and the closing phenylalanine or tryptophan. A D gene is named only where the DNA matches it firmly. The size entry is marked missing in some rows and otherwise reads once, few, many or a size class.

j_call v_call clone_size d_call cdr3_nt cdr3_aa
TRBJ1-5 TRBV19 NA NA TGTGCCAGCAGGACAGAACGGAGCAATCAGCCCCAGCATTTT CASRTERSNQPQHF
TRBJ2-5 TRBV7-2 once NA TGTGCCAGCAGCCGGACTAATTTAGGAGAGACCCAGTACTTC CASSRTNLGETQYF
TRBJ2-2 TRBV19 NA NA TGTGCCAGTAGCCTAGGAGGGGTGAACACCGGGGAGCTGTTTTTT CASSLGGVNTGELFF
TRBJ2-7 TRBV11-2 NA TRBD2 TGTGCCAGCAGCCCCGGGACTAGCGGGGTGCAGTACTTC CASSPGTSGVQYF
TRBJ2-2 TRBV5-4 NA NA TGTGCCAGCAGCTTGGGGGGCGCGAACACCGGGGAGCTGTTTTTT CASSLGGANTGELFF
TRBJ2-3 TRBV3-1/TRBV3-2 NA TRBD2 TGTGCCAGCAGCCGAGAGTGGGAGGGCCGCACAGATACGCAGTATTTT CASSREWEGRTDTQYF
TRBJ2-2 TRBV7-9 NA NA TGTGCCAGCAGCTTAGTCCTAACCGGGGAGCTGTTTTTT CASSLVLTGELFF
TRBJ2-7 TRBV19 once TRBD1 TGTGCCAGTAGTCCCCAGACAGGGATCTACGAGCAGTACTTC CASSPQTGIYEQYF
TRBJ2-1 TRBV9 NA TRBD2 TGTGCCAGCAGCGTTAGCGGGGGGGCTAATAATGAGCAGTTCTTC CASSVSGGANNEQFF
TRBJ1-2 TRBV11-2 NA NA TGTGCCAGCAGCCAGTATCTCTATGGCTACACCTTC CASSQYLYGYTF
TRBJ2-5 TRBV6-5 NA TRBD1 TGTGCCAGCAGTACCCGGGACAGGGACGAGACCCAGTACTTC CASSTRDRDETQYF
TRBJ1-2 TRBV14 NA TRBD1 TGTGCCAGCAGCCAAGATTACAGGGGGTATGGCTACACCTTC CASSQDYRGYGYTF
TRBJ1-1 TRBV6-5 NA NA TGTGCCAGCAGACTGCGTTCGGGGAACACTGAAGCTTTCTTT CASRLRSGNTEAFF
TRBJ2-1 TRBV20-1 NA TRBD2 TGCAGTGCTAGTCCAAAGCGGGGGTCAACCAATGAGCAGTTCTTC CSASPKRGSTNEQFF
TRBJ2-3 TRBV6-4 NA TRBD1 TGTGCCAGCCCTAAATGCGGGGACAGGGGAAGCACAGATACGCAGTATTTT CASPKCGDRGSTDTQYF
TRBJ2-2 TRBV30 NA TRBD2 TGTGCCTGGAGTGTGGCGGGAGTAAACACCGGGGAGCTGTTTTTT CAWSVAGVNTGELFF
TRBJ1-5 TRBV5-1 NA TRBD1 TGCGCCAGCAGCCCGATTCAGGGGGCAGGCGGCAATCAGCCCCAGCATTTT CASSPIQGAGGNQPQHF
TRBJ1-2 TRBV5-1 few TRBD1 TGCGCCAGCAGCTCCACAGGGGTTGTCTATGGCTACACCTTC CASSSTGVVYGYTF
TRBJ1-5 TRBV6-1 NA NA TGTGCCAGCAGTGAACCGGGGTCGGTTAGCAATCAGCCCCAGCATTTT CASSEPGSVSNQPQHF
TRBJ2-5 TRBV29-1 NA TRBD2 TGCAGCGTTGGGGCTAGCGGGGGAAGGGGCGAGACCCAGTACTTC CSVGASGGRGETQYF
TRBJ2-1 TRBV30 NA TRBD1 TGTGCCTGGGACGATGGGACAGCCTACAATGAGCAGTTCTTC CAWDDGTAYNEQFF
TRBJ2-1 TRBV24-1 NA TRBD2 TGTGCCACCAGTGGGGGATGCGCGGGAGTATACAATGAGCAGTTCTTC CATSGGCAGVYNEQFF
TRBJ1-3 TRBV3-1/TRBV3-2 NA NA TGTGCCAGCAGCCAGGAACCACAGAGCTCTGGAAACACCATATATTTT CASSQEPQSSGNTIYF
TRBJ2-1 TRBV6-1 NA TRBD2 TGTGCCAGCAGTGAGCATGGGACTAGCGGTTACAATGAGCAGTTCTTC CASSEHGTSGYNEQFF
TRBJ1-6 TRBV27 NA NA TGTGCCAGCAGTTTCCCCAGTTCACCCCTCCACTTT CASSFPSSPLHF
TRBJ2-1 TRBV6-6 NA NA TGTGCCAGCAGTTACAGGGGGGGGCAGGGAGTAGATGAGCAGTTCTTC CASSYRGGQGVDEQFF
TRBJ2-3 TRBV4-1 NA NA TGCGCCAGCAGCCAAGGTTTGCGGGAAGATACGCAGTATTTT CASSQGLREDTQYF